This entry lists 30 T cell receptor beta chains sequenced from one sample in a study of response to subunit inactivated influenza vaccine. TCRdb fed the RT-PCR reads into MiXCR, producing one record per CDR3 protein. The sample shows roughly 790,000 distinct CDR3 sequences, about 20% of them seen only once. The source was PBMCs from blood, collected more than 4 days after vaccination. The receptors were gathered from a middle-aged man who received an inactivated influenza vaccine.

The chain is built from TRBV12-3 or TRBV12-4 and TRBJ2-2; possible D gene TRBD1, 6 bases. The CDR3 spans 13 residues. Trimming removed 4 bases from V and 6 bases from J, with 9 bases in between. CDR3 in amino acids: CASSYREAGELFF. Written as DNA, the CDR3 is TGTGCCAGCAGTTACAGGGAAGCCGGGGAGCTGTTTTTT.

V is TRBV7-2 and J is TRBJ1-2, with D unclear. The CDR3 extends over 15 amino acids. Germline lookup yields CDR1 SGHTA and CDR2 FQGNSA. Trimming pared 1 base from V and 2 bases from J, leaving 11 bases between. CDR3 nucleotides: TGTGCCAGCAGCTTAGGGGGAACCGAAAACTATGGCTACACCTTC. This encodes CASSLGGTENYGYTF.

In its sample, this clonotype was seen a few times. This chain uses TRBV7-9 with TRBJ2-1; perhaps TRBD2 as D (6 bases). V was cut by 5 bases and J by 6 bases, with 14 bases left in between. Germline CDR1 and CDR2: SEHNR and FQNEAQ (reference sequence). The CDR3 is made up of 14 amino acids. CDR3 bases: TGTGCCAGCAGCCGACCCGGACTAATCAATGAGCAGTTCTTC. This encodes CASSRPGLINEQFF.

The table lists this clonotype with a few counts. The chain recombines TRBV6-2 or TRBV6-3 with TRBJ2-2; D call uncertain. The length of the CDR3 is 13 residues. Germline V gives CDR1 MNHEY, CDR2 SVGEGT. The ends were cut back, 4 bases at V and 6 bases at J, with 9 bases in the middle. The CDR3 DNA reads TGTGCCAGCAGTTCCTCCTTCCCCGGGGAGCTGTTTTTT. It is translated as CASSSSFPGELFF.

In its sample, this clonotype was seen a few times. The DNA of the CDR3 is TGTGCCATCAGGAGGGCCTTACGGGAGACCCAGTACTTC. Protein sequence: CAIRRALRETQYF. The V and J genes are TRBV10-3 and TRBJ2-5; D possibly corresponds to TRBD2 (5 bases). The V end lost 6 bases, the J end lost 5 bases, and 13 bases lay between the germline ends. This CDR3 has 13 amino acids. In germline, CDR1 is ENHRY, CDR2 SYGVKD.

This clonotype has just a few counts. The gene calls are TRBV2 and TRBJ1-4, with D uncertain. Per the germline V gene, CDR1 is SNHLY and CDR2 is FYNNEI. The CDR3 extends over 14 amino acids. The ends were cut back, 6 bases at V and 2 bases at J, with 10 bases in the middle. The CDR3 sequence is CASRTRLTNEKLFF. CDR3 in DNA: TGTGCCAGCAGGACAAGGCTCACTAATGAAAAACTGTTTTTT. Using reference TRBV2 and TRBJ1-4 for the parts outside the CDR3, the full variable domain is EPEVTQTPSHQVTQMGQEVILRCVPISNHLYFYWYRQILGQKVEFLVSFYNNEISEKSEIFDDQFSVERPDGSNFTLKIRSTKLEDSAMYFCASRTRLTNEKLFFGSGTQLSVL.

This clonotype showed up just a few times. The V call is TRBV14, the J call TRBJ2-3; D might be TRBD2 (6 bases). Germline-derived CDR1 and CDR2 are SGHDN and FVKESK. V lost 1 base, J lost 3 bases, and 14 bases lay in between. CDR3 length: 16 residues. CDR3 nucleotide sequence: TGTGCCAGCAGCCAAGTGGAGGGGAGTTGGACAGATACGCAGTATTTT. This translates into CASSQVEGSWTDTQYF.

The table lists this clonotype with many counts. The V and J genes are TRBV2 and TRBJ2-4; D ambiguous. Trimming stripped 0 bases from V and 0 bases from J, with 9 bases between. Germline V gene data show CDR1 as SNHLY and CDR2 as FYNNEI. The CDR3 runs 16 residues. The CDR3 DNA reads TGTGCCAGCAGTGAAGCCAACTACCTAGCCAAAAACATTCAGTACTTC. Translation: CASSEANYLAKNIQYF.

The chain couples TRBV7-2 to TRBJ2-3; the match to TRBD2 covers 12 bases. This CDR3 contains 15 residues. From germline, CDR1 is SGHTA and CDR2 FQGNSA. V dropped 5 bases and J dropped 6; count of bases not matched to a gene: 6. The CDR3 loop reads CASSPRTSGVDTQYF. CDR3 sequence (DNA): TGTGCCAGCAGCCCGAGGACTAGCGGGGTCGATACGCAGTATTTT. Complete variable domain (other parts from reference TRBV7-2 and TRBJ2-3): GAGVSQSPSNKVTEKGKDVELRCDPISGHTALYWYRQSLGQGLEFLIYFQGNSAPDKSGLPSDRFSAERTGGSVSTLTIQRTQQEDSAVYLCASSPRTSGVDTQYFGPGTRLTVL.

The sample holds a few counts of this clonotype. The gene calls are TRBV5-1 and TRBJ2-1; a weak D match, TRBD1 (6 bases). Trimming stripped 6 bases from V and 1 base from J, with 8 bases between. The CDR3 has 13 residues. Germline V gene lookup returns CDR1 SGHRS and CDR2 YFSETQ. The CDR3 reads CASTGVSYNEQFF. CDR3 nucleotide sequence: TGCGCCAGCACAGGGGTATCCTACAATGAGCAGTTCTTC.

This rearrangement joins TRBV12-3 or TRBV12-4 to TRBJ1-6; the D is unclear. The V gene lost 2 bases and the J gene lost 5 bases, with 4 bases spanning the gap. This CDR3 has 13 amino acids. The CDR3 DNA reads TGTGCCAGCAGTTTAATTGATAATTCACCCCTCCACTTT. Amino acids: CASSLIDNSPLHF.

This clonotype was detected ten times or more. The chain employs TRBV12-3 or TRBV12-4 and TRBJ1-5, with D unclear. This CDR3 comprises 11 residues. V lost 4 bases, J lost 7 bases, and 5 bases lay in between. CDR3 protein: CASSSGQPQHF. In nucleotides, the CDR3 is TGTGCCAGCAGTTCCGGACAGCCCCAGCATTTT.

This clonotype was detected a few times. This chain joins TRBV20-1 and TRBJ2-3; 8 positions match TRBD1. V lost 6 bases and J lost 6; bases outside the gene matches: 14. The CDR3 length is 15 residues. Germline CDR1 DFQATT, CDR2 SNEGSKA (reference sequence). CDR3 sequence: CSAPRPQGVKDTQYF. For the CDR3, the DNA is TGCAGTGCCCCAAGGCCACAGGGGGTCAAGGATACGCAGTATTTT.

This rearrangement joins TRBV6-1 to TRBJ2-1; 7 bases are a match to TRBD2. Germline CDR1 reads MNHNS; CDR2 reads SASEGT. This CDR3 comprises 14 residues. Losses at the gene ends were 8 bases for V and 5 bases for J; bases not matched to a gene: 9. The CDR3 coding sequence is TGTGCCAGCTCCCGGGGTGGGAGGGACAATGAGCAGTTCTTC. Protein: CASSRGGRDNEQFF.

This clonotype was seen a few times. The chain couples TRBV4-3 to TRBJ1-1, with 11 nucleotides matching TRBD1. The CDR3 has 15 residues. Trimming cost V 0 bases and J 4 bases; bases outside gene matches: 1. Germline V gene data show CDR1 as LGHNA and CDR2 as YSLEER. CDR3 loop: CASSQDGTGGTEAFF. In DNA, the CDR3 is TGCGCCAGCAGCCAAGATGGGACAGGGGGCACTGAAGCTTTCTTT.

The chain's CDR3 is CSVERGGHEQFF. In DNA form, the CDR3 reads TGCAGCGTTGAAAGAGGGGGGCATGAGCAGTTCTTC. The chain carries TRBV29-1 and TRBJ2-1, with D tentatively TRBD1 or TRBD2 (6 bases each). In germline, CDR1 is SQVTM, CDR2 ANQGSEA. The CDR3 extends over 12 amino acids. V shed 2 bases and J shed 8 bases, with 10 bases lying between them.

This clonotype was counted between two and nine times. This rearrangement joins TRBV7-2 to TRBJ2-7, with 7 positions matching TRBD2. This CDR3 has 15 amino acids. Trimming took 1 base from V and 2 from J; bases not matched to a gene: 5. The germline V gene encodes CDR1 SGHTA and CDR2 FQGNSA. The DNA for the CDR3 is TGTGCCAGCAGCTTAGTCTGGGACTATACCTACGAGCAGTACTTC. It yields the protein CASSLVWDYTYEQYF. Full variable domain (missing parts from reference TRBV7-2 and TRBJ2-7): GAGVSQSPSNKVTEKGKDVELRCDPISGHTALYWYRQSLGQGLEFLIYFQGNSAPDKSGLPSDRFSAERTGGSVSTLTIQRTQQEDSAVYLCASSLVWDYTYEQYFGPGTRLTVT.

V and J are TRBV4-1 and TRBJ2-1; 7 positions agree with TRBD2. J gave up 9 bases and V 0 bases, and 8 bases lay outside the gene matches. CDR1 is MGHRA and CDR2 is YSYEKL in the germline V gene. This CDR3 comprises 15 residues. The CDR3 spells CASSQEVFGGSEQFF. The DNA of the CDR3 is TGCGCCAGCAGCCAAGAGGTATTCGGGGGGAGTGAGCAGTTCTTC.

The chain uses TRBV29-1 and TRBJ1-2; no firm D call. CDR1 SQVTM and CDR2 ANQGSEA come from the germline V gene. This CDR3 has 11 residues. The V end was cut by 6 bases, the J end by 5 bases, with 10 bases between. For the CDR3, the DNA is TGCAGCGTGGGGATGGGGTATGGCTACACCTTC. This gives the protein CSVGMGYGYTF.

Written as DNA, the CDR3 is TGCGCCAGCAGCCAATGGCTGGCCGGGAGCTACGAGCAGTACTTC. Its protein is CASSQWLAGSYEQYF. The V call is TRBV4-1, the J call TRBJ2-7, with D perhaps TRBD2 (6 bases). Germline V lookup: CDR1 MGHRA, CDR2 YSYEKL. V was shortened by 2 bases and J by 3 bases, with 14 bases between the two germline ends. CDR3 length equals 15 residues.

This chain connects TRBV20-1 to TRBJ2-3; 13 positions agree with TRBD2. The CDR3 contains 19 residues. The J segment lost 1 base and the V segment lost 5 bases, leaving 15 bases of the junction unmatched. Germline V lookup: CDR1 DFQATT, CDR2 SNEGSKA (reference sequence). The CDR3 spells CSARGGETSGRTRTDTQYF. The DNA of the CDR3 is TGCAGTGCTCGGGGCGGTGAGACTAGCGGGAGGACTCGCACAGATACGCAGTATTTT.

This rearrangement joins TRBV15 to TRBJ1-5; 7 bases match TRBD1. Germline CDR1 and CDR2: LNHNV and YYDKDF (reference sequence). V was clipped by 4 bases and J by 5 bases; unmatched bases: 5. The CDR3 has 14 amino acids. CDR3: CATSKRQGDQPQHF. CDR3 nucleotide sequence: TGTGCCACCAGCAAGAGACAGGGTGATCAGCCCCAGCATTTT.

V and J are TRBV20-1 and TRBJ2-3; 10 bases line up with TRBD2. CDR1 and CDR2 (germline): DFQATT, SNEGSKA (reference sequence). This CDR3 is built from 20 residues. V trimming: 3 bases; J trimming: 0 bases; junction bases outside the gene matches: 18. The CDR3 region is CSASLYKTSGRTSSTDTQYF. CDR3 nucleotides: TGCAGTGCTAGCTTGTATAAGACTAGCGGGCGTACCTCTAGCACAGATACGCAGTATTTT.

This clonotype was counted a few times. One junction end disagrees with the germline gene, perhaps due to a read error. This sequence joins TRBV5-1 and TRBJ2-1; 9 bases line up with TRBD1. The CDR3 runs to 18 residues. CDR1 and CDR2 (germline): SGHRS, YFSETQ. CDR3 loop: CASTLVMFGTGLSHEQFF. CDR3 bases: TGCGCCAGCACCTTGGTTATGTTCGGGACAGGGTTAAGTCATGAGCAGTTCTTC.

This clonotype has a handful of counts. This sequence joins TRBV7-2 and TRBJ1-2; 7 nucleotides agree with TRBD1. J gave up 8 bases and V 11 bases, and 8 bases lay outside the gene matches. CDR1 is SGHTA and CDR2 is FQGNSA in the germline V gene. CDR3 length: 11 residues. The CDR3 nucleotides read TGTGCCCTCCGACAGGGCAACGGCTACACCTTC. This sequence encodes CALRQGNGYTF.

This clonotype showed up just a few times. V is TRBV12-3 or TRBV12-4 and J is TRBJ2-1; maybe TRBD2 (6 bases). Trimming shortened V by 5 bases and J by 13 bases, and 15 bases separated the two germline ends. The CDR3 is 12 amino acids. In DNA form, the CDR3 reads TGTGCCAGCAGTCACCTCCGGGACTTACAGTTCTTC. Residues: CASSHLRDLQFF.

This chain connects TRBV20-1 to TRBJ2-3, with 8 bases identical to TRBD2. The CDR3 length is 12 residues. J was trimmed by 5 bases and V by 6 bases; bases with no gene match: 4. Germline lookup yields CDR1 DFQATT and CDR2 SNEGSKA (reference sequence). The CDR3 sequence: CSASGTRDTQYF. DNA of the CDR3: TGCAGTGCGTCCGGGACTAGAGATACGCAGTATTTT.

V is TRBV7-6 and J is TRBJ2-6; the D is unclear. This CDR3 comprises 14 residues. The ends were cut back, 5 bases at V and 0 bases at J, with 5 bases in the middle. Germline lookup yields CDR1 SGHVS and CDR2 FNYEAQ. DNA of the CDR3: TGTGCCAGCAGCAAGAACTCTGGGGCCAACGTCCTGACTTTC. This translates into CASSKNSGANVLTF. Full variable domain (remainder filled in from reference TRBV7-6 and TRBJ2-6): GAGVSQSPRYKVTKRGQDVALRCDPISGHVSLYWYRQALGQGPEFLTYFNYEAQQDKSGLPNDRFSAERPEGSISTLTIQRTEQRDSAMYRCASSKNSGANVLTFGAGSRLTVL.

This clonotype was counted a few times. This chain joins TRBV12-3 or TRBV12-4 and TRBJ1-1; D not certain. The germline V and J ends were trimmed by 3 bases and 10 bases, with 15 bases remaining between them. The CDR3 contains 13 residues. The CDR3 spells CASSLAVNGGAFF. The DNA for the CDR3 is TGTGCCAGCAGTTTGGCAGTAAATGGTGGAGCTTTCTTT.

This clonotype came up a few times. V gene TRBV3-1 combines with J gene TRBJ2-5, with no clear D. There are 15 residues in the CDR3. V was shortened by 0 bases and J by 4 bases, with 12 bases between the two germline ends. The V gene's germline CDR1 is LGHDT and CDR2 YNNKEL (reference sequence). The DNA for the CDR3 is TGTGCCAGCAGCCAAGAAGTCAGGTCAATAGAGACCCAGTACTTC. This encodes CASSQEVRSIETQYF.